These T cell receptor beta chains were read from a single sample in a study of T cells after yellow fever vaccination. MiXCR, run by TCRdb on the 5' RACE reads, gives a single entry per CDR3 protein. The sample lists some 560,000 distinct CDR3 sequences, about a fifth occurring once. The sequenced sample was PBMCs, obtained 15 days after the yellow fever booster vaccination. Receptor source: a man aged 25-45 years who received the YFV17D yellow fever vaccine. Both conserved end residues are part of each CDR3. A D gene is named only where the DNA matches it firmly. The listing skips clone size in some rows; elsewhere it reads once, few, many or a size class.

abundance,j_gene,d_gene,v_gene,CDR3aa,CDR3nt
few,TRBJ2-2,.,TRBV4-3,CASSQDKENLNTGELFF,TGCGCCAGCAGCCAAGATAAGGAGAACCTCAACACCGGGGAGCTGTTTTTT
.,TRBJ2-4,.,TRBV25-1,CASSRDLGDIQYF,TGTGCCAGCAGTAGGGACTTAGGAGACATTCAGTACTTC
few,TRBJ2-7,TRBD1,TRBV7-9,CATEGTGRDEQYF,TGTGCCACCGAAGGGACAGGGAGAGACGAGCAGTACTTC
.,TRBJ2-7,TRBD2,TRBV18,CASSLNGLADYEQYF,TGTGCCAGCTCGCTCAACGGACTAGCGGACTACGAGCAGTACTTC
.,TRBJ1-1,.,TRBV20-1,CRLQRGGGSAEAFF,TGCAGGCTCCAGCGAGGAGGGGGATCGGCTGAAGCTTTCTTT
.,TRBJ2-7,TRBD2,TRBV14,CASSQVRLAVGMDEQYF,TGTGCCAGCAGCCAAGTCCGGCTAGCGGTCGGTATGGACGAGCAGTACTTC
few,TRBJ1-1,.,TRBV12-3/TRBV12-4,CASSFAVRNTEAFF,TGTGCCAGCAGTTTCGCAGTTAGGAACACTGAAGCTTTCTTT
few,TRBJ1-1,TRBD1,TRBV20-1,CSAGAGGSNTEAFF,TGCAGTGCTGGCGCAGGGGGATCGAACACTGAAGCTTTCTTT
.,TRBJ2-5,TRBD2,TRBV3-1,CASSQDGMSSGLTGTQYF,TGTGCCAGCAGCCAAGATGGGATGTCTAGCGGCCTAACGGGGACCCAGTACTTC
.,TRBJ1-1,TRBD1,TRBV23-1,CASSQEQGGHTEAFF,TGCGCCAGCAGTCAGGAACAGGGGGGGCACACTGAAGCTTTCTTT
many,TRBJ1-4,.,TRBV7-2,CASSFAWPGPRGEKLFF,TGTGCCAGCAGCTTCGCGTGGCCAGGGCCACGAGGTGAAAAACTGTTTTTT
.,TRBJ1-1,.,TRBV27,CASKFMNTEAFF,TGTGCCAGCAAGTTCATGAACACTGAAGCTTTCTTT
.,TRBJ2-5,.,TRBV15,CATSEGRETQYF,TGTGCCACCAGCGAGGGACGAGAGACCCAGTACTTC
.,TRBJ2-2,TRBD2,TRBV6-4,CASSEGGGRPTGELFF,TGTGCCAGCAGTGAAGGAGGCGGGAGGCCCACCGGGGAGCTGTTTTTT
many,TRBJ2-2,TRBD1,TRBV10-3,CATLQGADTGELFF,TGTGCCACCCTACAGGGGGCGGACACCGGGGAGCTGTTTTTT
.,TRBJ2-7,.,TRBV7-2,CASSAGQSSYEQYF,TGTGCCAGCAGCGCGGGACAGAGCTCCTACGAGCAGTACTTC
few,TRBJ2-3,.,TRBV24-1,CATSDPGKGDTQYF,TGTGCCACCAGTGACCCGGGGAAAGGAGATACGCAGTATTTT
few,TRBJ1-1,.,TRBV6-5,CASSFRQTGGTEAFF,TGTGCCAGCAGTTTCCGACAGACTGGGGGCACTGAAGCTTTCTTT
.,TRBJ2-7,.,TRBV4-3,CASSQEVAVYSYEQYF,TGCGCCAGCAGCCAAGAGGTAGCGGTCTACTCCTACGAGCAGTACTTC
.,TRBJ1-6,TRBD1,TRBV20-1,CSAPPGTGISPLHF,TGCAGTGCTCCTCCGGGGACAGGGATTTCACCCCTCCACTTT
few,TRBJ2-1,TRBD2,TRBV5-1,CASSLLLAGGDEQFF,TGCGCCAGCAGCTTGTTACTAGCGGGAGGGGATGAGCAGTTCTTC
.,TRBJ2-1,.,TRBV29-1,CSVSRNEQFF,TGCAGCGTTTCGCGGAATGAGCAGTTCTTC
.,TRBJ2-5,.,TRBV7-2,CASRPGDDRRETQYF,TGTGCCAGCAGGCCCGGCGACGACCGGCGAGAGACCCAGTACTTC
.,TRBJ2-5,.,TRBV29-1,CSEGEGETQYF,TGCAGCGAGGGAGAGGGGGAGACCCAGTACTTC
few,TRBJ2-7,TRBD2,TRBV7-2,CASSFSGATYEQYF,TGTGCCAGCAGCTTTAGCGGGGCCACCTACGAGCAGTACTTC
few,TRBJ2-7,TRBD1,TRBV7-3,CASSLPRALTGFVSYEQYF,TGTGCCAGCAGCCTCCCCCGGGCCCTGACAGGGTTCGTCTCCTACGAGCAGTACTTC
few,TRBJ2-3,.,TRBV12-3/TRBV12-4,CASSLVLGQGTQYF,TGTGCCAGCAGTTTAGTGCTGGGGCAAGGTACGCAGTATTTT
.,TRBJ2-2,.,TRBV29-1,CSVDLGGLTGELFF,TGCAGCGTTGACCTGGGGGGACTCACCGGGGAGCTGTTTTTT
.,TRBJ2-3,.,TRBV4-3,CASSQDLKLADTQYF,TGCGCCAGCAGCCAAGATCTCAAGCTTGCAGATACGCAGTATTTT
once,TRBJ2-5,TRBD2,TRBV7-8,CASRGWRVSGKETQYF,TGTGCCAGCAGGGGCTGGAGAGTAAGCGGGAAAGAGACCCAGTACTTC
.,TRBJ1-2,.,TRBV18,CASSRAGYYGYTF,TGTGCCAGCTCACGAGCAGGGTACTATGGCTACACCTTC
few,TRBJ2-3,TRBD2,TRBV7-3,CASSVGLARTDTQYF,TGTGCCAGCAGCGTCGGACTAGCCCGCACAGATACGCAGTATTTT
once,TRBJ2-5,TRBD2,TRBV14,CASSQDLGTSKGTQYF,TGTGCCAGCAGCCAAGATCTGGGGACTAGCAAGGGGACCCAGTACTTC
few,TRBJ2-1,.,TRBV5-1,CASSLGFGSSYNEQFF,TGCGCCAGCAGCTTGGGGTTCGGGAGCTCCTACAATGAGCAGTTCTTC
.,TRBJ2-2,TRBD2,TRBV7-8,CASSLAVTSVYAGELFF,TGTGCCAGCAGCTTAGCAGTGACTAGCGTATATGCCGGGGAGCTGTTTTTT
few,TRBJ1-4,.,TRBV20-1,CSARDRGAANEKLFF,TGCAGTGCTAGAGATCGAGGGGCGGCTAATGAAAAACTGTTTTTT
.,TRBJ2-3,.,TRBV20-1,CSAREISERDTQYF,TGCAGTGCTAGAGAGATTAGCGAGAGGGATACGCAGTATTTT
few,TRBJ2-3,.,TRBV7-8,CASSLALTGTDTQYF,TGTGCCAGCAGCTTAGCGCTAACGGGAACAGATACGCAGTATTTT
few,TRBJ2-3,.,TRBV29-1,CSVGRLQTTDTQYF,TGCAGCGTGGGAAGGTTGCAGACCACAGATACGCAGTATTTT
few,TRBJ2-7,TRBD1,TRBV5-1,CASSLAGQAMEQYF,TGCGCCAGCAGCTTGGCGGGACAGGCAATGGAGCAGTACTTC
.,TRBJ2-5,TRBD1,TRBV7-2,CASSSTTGPQETQYF,TGTGCCAGCAGCTCAACGACAGGGCCTCAAGAGACCCAGTACTTC
.,TRBJ2-3,TRBD2,TRBV20-1,CSATSGSTRKDTQYF,TGCAGTGCGACTAGCGGGAGTACCCGGAAAGATACGCAGTATTTT
few,TRBJ2-7,TRBD2,TRBV5-4,CASSYPGLAKNEQYF,TGTGCCAGCAGCTACCCGGGACTAGCGAAGAATGAGCAGTACTTC
few,TRBJ2-2,TRBD2,TRBV6-5,CASSYTREGREFF,TGTGCCAGCAGTTACACCCGGGAGGGGAGGGAGTTTTTT
few,TRBJ2-3,TRBD2,TRBV20-1,CSATTSGRVTDTQYF,TGCAGTGCGACGACTAGCGGGAGGGTCACAGATACGCAGTATTTT
few,TRBJ2-7,TRBD2,TRBV7-2,CASSRGTSGNFPYEQYF,TGTGCCAGCAGCCGGGGGACTAGCGGGAATTTCCCCTACGAGCAGTACTTC
.,TRBJ2-7,TRBD2,TRBV6-5,CASSYEGGSYDEQYF,TGTGCCAGCAGTTACGAGGGAGGGTCTTATGACGAGCAGTACTTC
few,TRBJ2-5,TRBD2,TRBV7-2,CASSPSWASGRETQYF,TGTGCCAGCAGCCCGTCATGGGCTAGCGGGAGAGAGACCCAGTACTTC
few,TRBJ2-1,.,TRBV20-1,CSARDLLGGDEQFF,TGCAGTGCTAGAGATCTTCTAGGGGGGGATGAGCAGTTCTTC
.,TRBJ2-5,TRBD1,TRBV6-1,CASSLGTGTGTETQYF,TGTGCCAGCAGCCTTGGGACAGGGACGGGAACGGAGACCCAGTACTTC
.,TRBJ2-7,.,TRBV18,CASSLGQRPYYEQYF,TGTGCCAGCTCTCTAGGACAGCGTCCCTACTACGAGCAGTACTTC
many,TRBJ2-5,.,TRBV5-1,CASSATYREGETQYF,TGCGCCAGCAGCGCAACCTACCGTGAGGGAGAGACCCAGTACTTC
many,TRBJ2-7,TRBD2,TRBV12-3/TRBV12-4,CASSPTSGYEQYF,TGTGCCAGCAGTCCGACTAGCGGCTACGAGCAGTACTTC
.,TRBJ2-3,TRBD2,TRBV10-3,CAISKRTSVDTQYF,TGTGCCATCAGTAAACGGACTAGTGTTGATACGCAGTATTTT
.,TRBJ2-7,TRBD2,TRBV29-1,CSVAGGAYEQYF,TGCAGCGTTGCGGGAGGGGCCTACGAGCAGTACTTC